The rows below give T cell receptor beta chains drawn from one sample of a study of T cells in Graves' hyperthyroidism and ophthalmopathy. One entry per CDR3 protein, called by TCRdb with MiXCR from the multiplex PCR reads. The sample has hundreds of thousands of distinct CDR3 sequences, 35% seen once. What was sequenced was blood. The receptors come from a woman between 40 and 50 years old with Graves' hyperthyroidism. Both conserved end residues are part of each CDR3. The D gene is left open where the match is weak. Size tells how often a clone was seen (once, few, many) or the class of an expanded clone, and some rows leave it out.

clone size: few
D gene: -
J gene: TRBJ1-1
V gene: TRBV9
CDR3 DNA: TGTGCCAGCAGCGAGGGCAGGGGGAACACTGAAGCTTTCTTT
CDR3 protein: CASSEGRGNTEAFF

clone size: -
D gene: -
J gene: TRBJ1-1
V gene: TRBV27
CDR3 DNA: TGTGCCAGCAGTTTATTGGGTATGACTGAAGCTTTCTTT
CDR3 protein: CASSLLGMTEAFF

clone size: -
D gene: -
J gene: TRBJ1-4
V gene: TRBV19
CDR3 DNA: TGTGCCAGTAGATCGACGGAACACTCAACTAATGAAAAACTGTTTTTT
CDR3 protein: CASRSTEHSTNEKLFF

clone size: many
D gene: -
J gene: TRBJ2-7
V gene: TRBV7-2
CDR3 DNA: TGTGCCAGCAGCTTGTCACCGCGCGAGCAGTACTTC
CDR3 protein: CASSLSPREQYF

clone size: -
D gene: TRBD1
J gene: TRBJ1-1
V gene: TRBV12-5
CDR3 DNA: TGTGCTAGTGGTTTGAAACAGGGGGCGGCGACTGAAGCTTTCTTT
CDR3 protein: CASGLKQGAATEAFF

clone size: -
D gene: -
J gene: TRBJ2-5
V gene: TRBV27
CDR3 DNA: TGTGCCAGCCCAGTGTACCAAGAGACCCAGTACTTC
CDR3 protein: CASPVYQETQYF

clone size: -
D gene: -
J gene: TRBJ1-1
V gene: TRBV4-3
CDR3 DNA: TGCGCCAGCAGCCTAACGGTGACAGCGAACACTGAAGCTTTCTTT
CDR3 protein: CASSLTVTANTEAFF

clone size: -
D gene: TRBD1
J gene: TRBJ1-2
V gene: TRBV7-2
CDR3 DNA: TGTGCCAGCAGTTACGCGGGGACAGGGGAAGATGGCTACACCTTC
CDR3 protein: CASSYAGTGEDGYTF

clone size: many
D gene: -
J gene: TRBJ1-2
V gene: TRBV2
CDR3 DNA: TGTGCCAGCAGTCCAAGCACAAGAAACCAATTCTATGGCTACACCTTC
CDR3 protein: CASSPSTRNQFYGYTF

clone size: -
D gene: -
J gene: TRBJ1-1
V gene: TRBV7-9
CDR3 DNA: TGTGCCAGCAGCTACCCCAGCTCAGGGGTCCCCACTGAAGCTTTCTTT
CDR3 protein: CASSYPSSGVPTEAFF

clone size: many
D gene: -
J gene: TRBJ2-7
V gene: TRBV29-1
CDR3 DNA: TGCAGCGTTGGGACCGCGACCGACTACGAGCAGTACTTC
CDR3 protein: CSVGTATDYEQYF

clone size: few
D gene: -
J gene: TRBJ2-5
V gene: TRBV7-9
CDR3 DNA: TGTGCCAGCAGCTTAGCTCCGACACGAGGGTACCAAGAGACCCAGTACTTC
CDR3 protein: CASSLAPTRGYQETQYF

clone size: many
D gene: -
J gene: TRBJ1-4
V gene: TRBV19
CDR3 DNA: TGTGCCAGCGGGCGGGGAACTAATGAAAAACTGTTTTTT
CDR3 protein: CASGRGTNEKLFF

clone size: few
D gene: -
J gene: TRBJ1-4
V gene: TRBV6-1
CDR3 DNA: TGTGCCAGCAGAGGCCGGCGGCGGGGATATGCAACTAATGAAAAACTGTTTTTT
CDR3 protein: CASRGRRRGYATNEKLFF

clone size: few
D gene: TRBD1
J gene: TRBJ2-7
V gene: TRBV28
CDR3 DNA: TGTGCCAGCAGTTCCCCTGGACAGGGGAGAGGGGAGCAGTACTTC
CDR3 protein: CASSSPGQGRGEQYF

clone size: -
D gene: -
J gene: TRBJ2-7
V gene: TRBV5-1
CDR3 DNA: TGCGCCAGCAGCTTGGGGACCCGCTCCTACGAGCAGTACTTC
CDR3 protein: CASSLGTRSYEQYF